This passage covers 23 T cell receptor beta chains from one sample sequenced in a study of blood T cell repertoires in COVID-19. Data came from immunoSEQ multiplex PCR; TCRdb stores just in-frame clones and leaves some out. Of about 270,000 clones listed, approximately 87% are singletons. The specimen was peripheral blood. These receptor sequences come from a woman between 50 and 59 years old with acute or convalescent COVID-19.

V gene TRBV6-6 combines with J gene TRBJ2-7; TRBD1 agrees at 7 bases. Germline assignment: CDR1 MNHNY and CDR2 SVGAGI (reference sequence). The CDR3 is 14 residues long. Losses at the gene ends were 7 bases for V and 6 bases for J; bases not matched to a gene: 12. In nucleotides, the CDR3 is TGTGCCAGCACGGTGGGGACAGCAGGGTCCGAGCAGTACTTC. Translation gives CASTVGTAGSEQYF.

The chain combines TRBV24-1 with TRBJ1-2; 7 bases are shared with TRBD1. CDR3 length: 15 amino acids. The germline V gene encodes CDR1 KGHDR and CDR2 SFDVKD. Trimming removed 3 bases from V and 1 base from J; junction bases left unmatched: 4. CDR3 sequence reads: CATSDGQGGNYGYTF. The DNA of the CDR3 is TGTGCCACCAGTGATGGCCAGGGGGGTAACTATGGCTACACCTTC.

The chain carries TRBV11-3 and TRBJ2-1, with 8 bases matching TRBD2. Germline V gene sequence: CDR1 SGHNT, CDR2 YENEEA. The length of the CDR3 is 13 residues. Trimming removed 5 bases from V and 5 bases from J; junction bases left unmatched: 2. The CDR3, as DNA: TGTGCCAGCAGCCCGACTAGCGACAATGAGCAGTTCTTC. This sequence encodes CASSPTSDNEQFF.

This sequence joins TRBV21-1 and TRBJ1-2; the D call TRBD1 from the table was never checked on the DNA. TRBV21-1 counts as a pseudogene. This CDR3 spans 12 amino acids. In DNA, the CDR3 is TGTGCCAGCACAGGGGACGTCTATGGCTACACCTTC. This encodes CASTGDVYGYTF.

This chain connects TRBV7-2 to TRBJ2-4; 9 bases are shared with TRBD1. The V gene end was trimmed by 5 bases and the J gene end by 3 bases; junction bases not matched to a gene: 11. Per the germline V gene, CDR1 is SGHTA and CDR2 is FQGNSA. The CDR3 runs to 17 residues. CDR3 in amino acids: CASSAGTGLGGKNIQYF. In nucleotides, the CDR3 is TGTGCCAGCAGCGCCGGGACAGGGCTAGGGGGCAAAAACATTCAGTACTTC. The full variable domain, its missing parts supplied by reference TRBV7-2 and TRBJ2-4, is GAGVSQSPSNKVTEKGKDVELRCDPISGHTALYWYRQSLGQGLEFLIYFQGNSAPDKSGLPSDRFSAERTGGSVSTLTIQRTQQEDSAVYLCASSAGTGLGGKNIQYFGAGTRLSVL.

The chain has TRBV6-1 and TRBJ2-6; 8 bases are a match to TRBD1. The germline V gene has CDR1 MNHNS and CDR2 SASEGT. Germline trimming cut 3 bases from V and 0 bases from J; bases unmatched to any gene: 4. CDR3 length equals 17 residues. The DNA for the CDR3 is TGTGCCAGCAGTGATGTGACAGGGGTCTCTGGGGCCAACGTCCTGACTTTC. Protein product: CASSDVTGVSGANVLTF.

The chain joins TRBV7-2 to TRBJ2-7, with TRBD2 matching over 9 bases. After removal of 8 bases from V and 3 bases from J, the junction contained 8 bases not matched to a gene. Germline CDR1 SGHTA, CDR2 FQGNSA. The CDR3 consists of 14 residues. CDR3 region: CASRSGRGGYEQYF. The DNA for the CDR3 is TGTGCCAGCCGCTCCGGGCGGGGGGGCTACGAGCAGTACTTC. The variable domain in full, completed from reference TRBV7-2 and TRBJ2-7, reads GAGVSQSPSNKVTEKGKDVELRCDPISGHTALYWYRQSLGQGLEFLIYFQGNSAPDKSGLPSDRFSAERTGGSVSTLTIQRTQQEDSAVYLCASRSGRGGYEQYFGPGTRLTVT.

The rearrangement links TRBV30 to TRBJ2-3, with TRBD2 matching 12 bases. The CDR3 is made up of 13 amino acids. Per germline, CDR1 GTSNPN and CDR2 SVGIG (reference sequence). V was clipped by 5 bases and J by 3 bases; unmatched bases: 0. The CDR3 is CAWGLAGTDTQYF. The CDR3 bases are TGTGCCTGGGGACTAGCGGGAACAGATACGCAGTATTTT.

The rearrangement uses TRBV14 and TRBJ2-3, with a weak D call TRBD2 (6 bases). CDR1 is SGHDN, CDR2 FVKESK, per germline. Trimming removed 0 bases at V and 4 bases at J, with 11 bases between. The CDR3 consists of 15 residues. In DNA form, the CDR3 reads TGTGCCAGCAGCCAAGATCCCGGGAGATCAGATACGCAGTATTTT. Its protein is CASSQDPGRSDTQYF.

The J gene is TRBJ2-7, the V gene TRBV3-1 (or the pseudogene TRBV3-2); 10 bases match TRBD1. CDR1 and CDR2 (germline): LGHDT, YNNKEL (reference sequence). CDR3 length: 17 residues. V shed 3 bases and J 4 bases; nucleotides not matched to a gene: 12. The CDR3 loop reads CASSHLPPTGGGYEQYF. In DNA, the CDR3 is TGTGCCAGCAGCCACCTCCCGCCGACAGGGGGCGGTTACGAGCAGTACTTC.

CDR3: CASSAKTGSYEQYF. The CDR3 region has the DNA TGTGCCAGCAGCGCCAAGACGGGCTCCTACGAGCAGTACTTC. The J gene is TRBJ2-7, the V gene TRBV9; D gene unclear. The CDR3 runs to 14 residues. Germline V lookup: CDR1 SGDLS, CDR2 YYNGEE. The germline V and J ends were trimmed by 3 bases and 0 bases, with 10 bases remaining between them.

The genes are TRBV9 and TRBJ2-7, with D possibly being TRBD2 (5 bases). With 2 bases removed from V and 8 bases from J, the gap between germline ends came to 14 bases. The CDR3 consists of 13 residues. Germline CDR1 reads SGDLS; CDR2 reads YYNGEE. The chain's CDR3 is CASSVEPPSKQYF. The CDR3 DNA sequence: TGTGCCAGCAGCGTTGAGCCCCCTAGCAAGCAGTACTTC.

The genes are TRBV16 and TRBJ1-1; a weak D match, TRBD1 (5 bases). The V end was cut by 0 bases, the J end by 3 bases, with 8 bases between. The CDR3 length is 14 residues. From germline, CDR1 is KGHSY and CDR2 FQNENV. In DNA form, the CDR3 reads TGTGCCAGCAGCCAATCGCAGGGTTACACTGAAGCTTTCTTT. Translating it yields CASSQSQGYTEAFF.

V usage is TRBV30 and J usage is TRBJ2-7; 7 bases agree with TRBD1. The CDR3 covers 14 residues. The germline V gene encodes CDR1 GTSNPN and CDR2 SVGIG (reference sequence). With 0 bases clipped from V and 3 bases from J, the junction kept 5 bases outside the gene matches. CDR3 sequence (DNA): TGTGCCTGGAGTGTACTAGGACAGGTCTACGAGCAGTACTTC. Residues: CAWSVLGQVYEQYF.

For the CDR3, the DNA is TGTGCCAGCAGCCGCGTTGCGGGGCCCACAGATACGCAGTATTTT. Its protein is CASSRVAGPTDTQYF. The J gene is TRBJ2-3, the V gene TRBV6-5, with D maybe TRBD2 (6 bases). This CDR3 has 15 amino acids. The V gene lost 6 bases and the J gene lost 2 bases, with 15 bases spanning the gap. The germline gives CDR1 MNHEY, CDR2 SVGAGI.

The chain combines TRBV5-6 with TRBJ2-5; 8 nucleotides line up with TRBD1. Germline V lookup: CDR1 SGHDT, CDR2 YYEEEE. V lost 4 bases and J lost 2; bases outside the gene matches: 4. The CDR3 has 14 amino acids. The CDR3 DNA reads TGTGCCAGCAGCCTGGGGGACAGGCAAGAGACCCAGTACTTC. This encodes CASSLGDRQETQYF.

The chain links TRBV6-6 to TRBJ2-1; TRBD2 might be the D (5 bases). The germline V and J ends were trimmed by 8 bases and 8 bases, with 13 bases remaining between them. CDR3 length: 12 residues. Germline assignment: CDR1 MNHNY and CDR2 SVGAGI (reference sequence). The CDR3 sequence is CASWERDYEQFF. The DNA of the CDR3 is TGTGCCAGCTGGGAACGGGATTATGAGCAGTTCTTC.

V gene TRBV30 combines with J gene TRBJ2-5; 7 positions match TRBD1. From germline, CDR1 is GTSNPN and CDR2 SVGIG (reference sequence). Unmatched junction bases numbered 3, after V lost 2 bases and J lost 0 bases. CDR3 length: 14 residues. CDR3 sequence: CAWSRGRYQETQYF. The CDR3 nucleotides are TGTGCCTGGAGTAGGGGGCGGTACCAAGAGACCCAGTACTTC.

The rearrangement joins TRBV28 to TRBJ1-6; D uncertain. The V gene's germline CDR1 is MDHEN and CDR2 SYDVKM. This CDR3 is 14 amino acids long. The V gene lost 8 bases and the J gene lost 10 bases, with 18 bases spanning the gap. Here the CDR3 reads CASQPGPTGSPLHF. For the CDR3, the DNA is TGTGCCAGCCAACCGGGCCCCACGGGGTCACCCCTCCACTTT.

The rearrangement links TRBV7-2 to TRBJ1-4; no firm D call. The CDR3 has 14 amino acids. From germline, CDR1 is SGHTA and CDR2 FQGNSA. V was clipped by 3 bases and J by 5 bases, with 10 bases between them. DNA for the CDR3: TGTGCCAGCAGCTTTTCAAATGAGAATGAAAAACTGTTTTTT. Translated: CASSFSNENEKLFF.

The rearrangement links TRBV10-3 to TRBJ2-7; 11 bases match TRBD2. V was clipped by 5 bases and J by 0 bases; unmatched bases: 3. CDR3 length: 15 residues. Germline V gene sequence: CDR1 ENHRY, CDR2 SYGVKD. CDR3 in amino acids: CAISFLAGGSYEQYF. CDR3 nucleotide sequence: TGTGCCATCAGTTTCCTAGCGGGGGGCTCCTACGAGCAGTACTTC.

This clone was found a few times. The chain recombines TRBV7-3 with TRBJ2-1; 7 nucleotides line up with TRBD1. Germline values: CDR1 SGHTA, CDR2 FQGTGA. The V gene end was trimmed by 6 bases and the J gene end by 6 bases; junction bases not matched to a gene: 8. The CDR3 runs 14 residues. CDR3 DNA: TGTGCCAGCAGTCCAGGGGGAAGGGTCAATGAGCAGTTCTTC. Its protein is CASSPGGRVNEQFF. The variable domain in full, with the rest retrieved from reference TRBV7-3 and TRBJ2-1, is GAGVSQTPSNKVTEKGKYVELRCDPISGHTALYWYRQSLGQGPEFLIYFQGTGAADDSGLPNDRFFAVRPEGSVSTLKIQRTERGDSAVYLCASSPGGRVNEQFFGPGTRLTVL.

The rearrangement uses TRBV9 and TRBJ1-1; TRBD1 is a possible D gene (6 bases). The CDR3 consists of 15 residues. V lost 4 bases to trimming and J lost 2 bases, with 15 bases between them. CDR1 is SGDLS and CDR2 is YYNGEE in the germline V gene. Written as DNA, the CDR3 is TGTGCCAGCAGCCCCCCGCCAGGGGCCAACACTGAAGCTTTCTTT. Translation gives CASSPPPGANTEAFF. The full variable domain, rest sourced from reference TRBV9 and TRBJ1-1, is DSGVTQTPKHLITATGQRVTLRCSPRSGDLSVYWYQQSLDQGLQFLIQYYNGEERAKGNILERFSAQQFPDLHSELNLSSLELGDSALYFCASSPPPGANTEAFFGQGTRLTVV.